This T cell receptor (beta chain) was recovered during a study of T cell clusters in autoimmune cytopenias (dated by TCRdb to the late 2010s). Study-level background: TRB sequencing reached a median depth of approximately 50,000 reads per sample and yielded a median of 2,350 distinct TRB clonotypes per sample. TRB and IGH repertoires from peripheral blood were sequenced in autoimmune cytopenia patients at active disease and during treatment follow-up, with healthy, CLL and autoimmune hepatitis controls included alongside. The study was designed to test whether a disease-specific immune repertoire signature usable as a blood-based biomarker is carried by autoimmune cytopenia patients.

For each sample, TRB amplification used 250 ng of peripheral blood genomic DNA, equal to around 39,000 genome equivalents. As encoded in the germline V gene, CDR1 is ENHRY while CDR2 is SYGVKD. The CDR3 starts with the cysteine, ends with the phenylalanine, and has 12 residues. The DNA is unrecorded. To amplify TRB rearrangements, a touch-down multiplex PCR protocol was run with the TRB-A and TRB-B primer pools combined in a single tube. Two consecutive PCR reactions with Phusion HS II polymerase added Illumina adapters and sample indices to the amplicons. After gel purification with the NucleoSpin Gel and PCR Clean-up kit, the amplicons were quantified by Qubit and checked for quality on an Agilent 2100 Bioanalyzer. Sequencing of the libraries was performed on an Illumina MiSeq with 600-cycle, single-indexed, paired-end runs. Per the source publication's procedure: MiXCR version 2.1.12, together with the default MiXCR reference library, was used to align and assemble the TRB reads. Each unique CDR3 nucleotide sequence defined a clone, and only productive sequences with at least two reads were analysed. Repertoire diversity was assessed with alpha-parameterized diversity profiles (alpha 0 to 5), including the Shannon (alpha 1) and Simpson (alpha 2) indices, which were computed with an R script. Combinatorial TRB VJ usage was computed with the tcR package and compared between cohorts by principal component analysis with ade4. GLIPH was used to cluster TCRbeta CDR3s in pairs of cohorts matched for age and read depth, and a Wilcoxon test was used to compare cluster frequencies. Each CDR3 protein sequence appears as one entry after TCRdb reprocessed the reads, and no DNA is included. In this record, the V and J calls reflect TCRdb's handling and not the investigators' own analysis. This sample's table lists roughly 4,000 distinct CDR3 sequences. Together, the top ten hold 67% of the sample.

A word on this clonotype: The specificity of this receptor is unknown.

Here is what the overall study found, with its caveats: The GLIPH analysis suggested a lack of physiological T cell clusters in primary autoimmune cytopenia patients, since around 56 clusters were exclusive to healthy donors whereas 17 were exclusive to patients. The T cell clusters were defined only in silico, and the functional role of the clusters still needed to be validated experimentally. Healthy donors showed around 3.3-fold more exclusive TRB clusters than active autoimmune hepatitis patients, consistent with an autoimmunity-wide signature. Shifts in the TRB repertoire, including less even repertoires in secondary cytopenia and CLL, were mostly a reflection of lymphoma bias and not of autoimmunity. The cluster-lack signature was not seen for secondary cytopenia versus CLL, apparently masked by the dominant lymphoma-associated repertoire.

These data also featured in a second study, about T cell repertoires in aging, cancer and after chemotherapy. As the second study states: The donors fell into six age groups ranging from 30 or younger to 70 or older, and each group had at least three individuals. In the hematological group, the paired samples taken before and after chemotherapy came from chronic lymphocytic leukemia patients who were treated with regimens based on fludarabine or bendamustine. The complete dataset included some 9 million TCR reads. Compared with age-matched healthy donors, untreated patients with either hematological or solid cancers had significantly lower TCR diversity in the blood along with higher clonality. In healthy donors, the drop in TCR diversity with age came mainly from a loss of richness, whereas in cancer patients a loss of evenness also played a part. In both cancer cohorts, median generation probability rose over the chemotherapy interval, which suggests that the repertoire was reconstituted through rebound thymic output. It was noted by the authors that conclusions about immunological memory after chemotherapy cannot be drawn from the repertoire data. Lymphoid organ infiltration was present in hematological cancer patients, and this infiltration may itself impair thymic emigration or peripheral T cell expansion. Peripheral blood TCR beta repertoires from healthy donors and cancer patients were profiled to examine immunoaging and T cell reconstitution after chemotherapy. Alongside fewer than 100 healthy donors serving as a reference group, the cohort included approximately 220 cancer patients, of whom roughly 90 had hematological cancers and 124 had solid cancers. Processing of the TRB sequences was carried out with MiXCR versions 2.12 and 3.0.5. Shannon diversity, evenness, clonality (one minus evenness), and alpha-parameterized diversity profiles from alpha 0 to 5 were included as repertoire metrics. Generation probabilities of clones in paired pre- and post-chemotherapy samples were computed with the IGoR algorithm.

Sequenced material: peripheral blood. The chain uses TRBV10-3 and TRBJ2-2; the D call from TCRdb, TRBD1, cannot be confirmed without DNA. This sequence was found in a human donor with an autoimmune cytopenia or autoimmune hepatitis (not recorded which). The CDR3 protein: CASAGGGGELFF.